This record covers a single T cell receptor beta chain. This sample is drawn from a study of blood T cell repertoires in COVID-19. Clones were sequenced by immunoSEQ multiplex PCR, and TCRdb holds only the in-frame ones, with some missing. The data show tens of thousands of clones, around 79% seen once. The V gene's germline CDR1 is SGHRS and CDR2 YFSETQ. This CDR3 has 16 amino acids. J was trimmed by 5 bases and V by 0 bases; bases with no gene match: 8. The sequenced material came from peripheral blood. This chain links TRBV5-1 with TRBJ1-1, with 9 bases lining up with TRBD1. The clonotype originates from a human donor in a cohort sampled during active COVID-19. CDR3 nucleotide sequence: TGCGCCAGCAGCTTGGGTCGCACAGGGGGCAGTACTGAAGCTTTCTTT. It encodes CASSLGRTGGSTEAFF.